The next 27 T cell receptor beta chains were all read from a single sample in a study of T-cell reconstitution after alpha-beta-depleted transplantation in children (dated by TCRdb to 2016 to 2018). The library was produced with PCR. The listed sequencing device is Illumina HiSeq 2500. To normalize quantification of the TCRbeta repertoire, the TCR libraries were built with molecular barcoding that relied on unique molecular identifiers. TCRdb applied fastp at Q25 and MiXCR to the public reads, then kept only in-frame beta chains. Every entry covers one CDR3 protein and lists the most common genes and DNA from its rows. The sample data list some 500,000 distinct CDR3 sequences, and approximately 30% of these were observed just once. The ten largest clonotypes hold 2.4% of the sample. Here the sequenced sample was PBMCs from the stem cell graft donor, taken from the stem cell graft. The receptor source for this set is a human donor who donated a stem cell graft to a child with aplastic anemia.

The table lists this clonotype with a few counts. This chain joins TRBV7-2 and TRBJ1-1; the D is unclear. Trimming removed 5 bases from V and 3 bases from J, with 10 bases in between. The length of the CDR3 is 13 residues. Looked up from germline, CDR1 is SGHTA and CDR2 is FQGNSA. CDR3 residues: CASSPAYDTEAFF. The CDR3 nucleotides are TGTGCCAGCAGCCCGGCCTACGACACTGAAGCTTTCTTT.

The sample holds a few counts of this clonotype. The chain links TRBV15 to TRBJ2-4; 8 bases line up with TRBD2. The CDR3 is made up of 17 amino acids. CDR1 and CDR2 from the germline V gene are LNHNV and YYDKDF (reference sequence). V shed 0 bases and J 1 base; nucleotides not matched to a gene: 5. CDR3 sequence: CATSRDDSGSAKNIQYF. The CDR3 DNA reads TGTGCCACCAGCAGAGATGACAGCGGGAGTGCCAAAAACATTCAGTACTTC. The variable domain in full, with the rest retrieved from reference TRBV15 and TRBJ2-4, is DAMVIQNPRYQVTQFGKPVTLSCSQTLNHNVMYWYQQKSSQAPKLLFHYYDKDFNNEADTPDNFQSRRPNTSFCFLDIRSPGLGDTAMYLCATSRDDSGSAKNIQYFGAGTRLSVL.

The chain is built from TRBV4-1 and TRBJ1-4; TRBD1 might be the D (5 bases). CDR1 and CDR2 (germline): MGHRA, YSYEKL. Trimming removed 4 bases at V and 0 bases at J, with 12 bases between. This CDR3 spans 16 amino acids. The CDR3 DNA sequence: TGCGCCAGCAGCCCGTTATTGACAGCAACTAATGAAAAACTGTTTTTT. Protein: CASSPLLTATNEKLFF.

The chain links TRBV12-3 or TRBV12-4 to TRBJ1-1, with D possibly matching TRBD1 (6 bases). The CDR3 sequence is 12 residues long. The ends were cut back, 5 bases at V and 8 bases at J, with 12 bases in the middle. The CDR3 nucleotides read TGTGCCAGCAGTCACCCAGACAGGGAAGCTTTCTTT. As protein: CASSHPDREAFF.

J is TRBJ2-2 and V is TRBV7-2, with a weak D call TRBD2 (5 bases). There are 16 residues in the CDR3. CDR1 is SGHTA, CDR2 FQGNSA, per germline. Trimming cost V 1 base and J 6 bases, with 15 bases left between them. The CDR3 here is CASSLVFLTGSGELFF. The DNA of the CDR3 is TGTGCCAGCAGCTTAGTCTTCTTGACGGGATCCGGGGAGCTGTTTTTT.

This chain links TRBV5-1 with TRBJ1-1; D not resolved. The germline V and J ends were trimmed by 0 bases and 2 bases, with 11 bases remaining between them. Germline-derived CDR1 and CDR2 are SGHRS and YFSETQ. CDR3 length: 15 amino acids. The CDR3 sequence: CASSLVAPSNTEAFF. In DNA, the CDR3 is TGCGCCAGCAGCTTGGTTGCACCTTCTAACACTGAAGCTTTCTTT.

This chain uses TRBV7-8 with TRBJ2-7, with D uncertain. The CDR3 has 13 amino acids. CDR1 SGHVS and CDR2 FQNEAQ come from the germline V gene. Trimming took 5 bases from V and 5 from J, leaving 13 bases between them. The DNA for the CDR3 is TGTGCCAGCAGCGGATCTAAACTCCACGAGCAGTACTTC. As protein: CASSGSKLHEQYF.

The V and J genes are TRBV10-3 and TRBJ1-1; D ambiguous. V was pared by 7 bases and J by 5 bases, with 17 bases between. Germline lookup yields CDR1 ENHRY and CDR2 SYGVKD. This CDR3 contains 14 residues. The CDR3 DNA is TGTGCCATCAAGTATAGTTCTGAGGGTACTGAAGCTTTCTTT. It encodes CAIKYSSEGTEAFF.

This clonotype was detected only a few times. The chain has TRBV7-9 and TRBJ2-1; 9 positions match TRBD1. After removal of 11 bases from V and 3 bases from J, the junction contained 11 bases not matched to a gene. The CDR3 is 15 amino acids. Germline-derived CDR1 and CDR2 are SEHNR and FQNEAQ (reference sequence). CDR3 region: CAASQGALIYNEQFF. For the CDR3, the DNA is TGTGCCGCCTCACAGGGGGCCCTGATCTACAATGAGCAGTTCTTC.

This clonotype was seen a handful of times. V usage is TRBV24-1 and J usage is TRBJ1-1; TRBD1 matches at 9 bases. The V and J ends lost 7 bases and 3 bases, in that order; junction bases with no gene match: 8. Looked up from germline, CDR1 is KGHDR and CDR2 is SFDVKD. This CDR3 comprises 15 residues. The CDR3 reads CATSATGTGHTEAFF. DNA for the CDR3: TGTGCCACCAGCGCAACGGGGACAGGGCACACTGAAGCTTTCTTT.

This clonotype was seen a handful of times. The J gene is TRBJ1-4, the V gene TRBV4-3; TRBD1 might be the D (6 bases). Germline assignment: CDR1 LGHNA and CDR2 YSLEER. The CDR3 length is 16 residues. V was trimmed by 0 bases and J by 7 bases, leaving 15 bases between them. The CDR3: CASSQDHWGASEKLFF. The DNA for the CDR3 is TGCGCCAGCAGCCAAGATCATTGGGGGGCCAGTGAAAAACTGTTTTTT.

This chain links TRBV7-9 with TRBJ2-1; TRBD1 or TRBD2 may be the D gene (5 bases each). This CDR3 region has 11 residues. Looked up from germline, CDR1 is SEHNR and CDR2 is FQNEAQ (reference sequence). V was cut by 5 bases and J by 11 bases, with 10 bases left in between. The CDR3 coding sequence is TGTGCCAGCAGCCCTGGGACCCAGCAGTTCTTC. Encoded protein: CASSPGTQQFF.

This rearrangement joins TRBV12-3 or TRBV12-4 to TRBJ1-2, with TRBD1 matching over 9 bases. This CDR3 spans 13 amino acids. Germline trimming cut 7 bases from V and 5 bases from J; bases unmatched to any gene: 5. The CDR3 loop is CASTPGQGYGYTF. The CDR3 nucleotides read TGTGCCAGCACACCGGGACAGGGATATGGCTACACCTTC.

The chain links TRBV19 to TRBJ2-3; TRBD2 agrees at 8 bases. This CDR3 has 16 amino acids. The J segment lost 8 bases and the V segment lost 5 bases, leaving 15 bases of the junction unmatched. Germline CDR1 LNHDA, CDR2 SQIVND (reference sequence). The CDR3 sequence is CASSLERLASRSTQYF. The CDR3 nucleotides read TGTGCCAGTAGTCTCGAAAGACTAGCGTCGAGGAGTACGCAGTATTTT.

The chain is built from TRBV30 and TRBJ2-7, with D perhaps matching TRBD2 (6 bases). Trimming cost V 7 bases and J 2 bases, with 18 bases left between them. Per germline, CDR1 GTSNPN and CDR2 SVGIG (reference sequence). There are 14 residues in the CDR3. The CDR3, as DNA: TGTGCCTTCTCACGGGGCGGCGGGACCTACGAGCAGTACTTC. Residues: CAFSRGGGTYEQYF.

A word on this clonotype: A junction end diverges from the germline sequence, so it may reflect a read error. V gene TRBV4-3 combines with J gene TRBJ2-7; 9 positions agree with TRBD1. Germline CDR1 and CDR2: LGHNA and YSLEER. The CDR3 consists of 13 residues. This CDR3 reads CASSQDSGTGLVF. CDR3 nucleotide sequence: TGCGCCAGCAGCCAAGATTCGGGGACAGGGTTGGTTTTC.

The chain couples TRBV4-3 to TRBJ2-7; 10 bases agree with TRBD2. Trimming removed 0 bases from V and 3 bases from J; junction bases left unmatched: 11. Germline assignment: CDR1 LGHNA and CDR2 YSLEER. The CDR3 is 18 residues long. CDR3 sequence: CASSQDANRLAGVYEQYF. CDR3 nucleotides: TGCGCCAGCAGCCAAGATGCCAATAGACTAGCGGGTGTCTACGAGCAGTACTTC.

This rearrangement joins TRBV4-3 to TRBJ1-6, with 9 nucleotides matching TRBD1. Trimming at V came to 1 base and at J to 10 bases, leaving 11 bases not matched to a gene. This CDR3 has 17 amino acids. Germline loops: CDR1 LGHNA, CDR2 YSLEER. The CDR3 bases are TGCGCCAGCAGCCAAGCGGTAGGGACAGGGCTAGGGTCACCCCTCCACTTT. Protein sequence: CASSQAVGTGLGSPLHF.

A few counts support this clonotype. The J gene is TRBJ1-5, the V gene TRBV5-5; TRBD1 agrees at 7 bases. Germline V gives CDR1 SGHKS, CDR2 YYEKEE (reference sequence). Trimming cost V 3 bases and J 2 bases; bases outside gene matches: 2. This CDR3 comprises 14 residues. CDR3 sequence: CASSWTGGNQPQHF. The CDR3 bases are TGTGCCAGCAGCTGGACAGGAGGCAATCAGCCCCAGCATTTT.

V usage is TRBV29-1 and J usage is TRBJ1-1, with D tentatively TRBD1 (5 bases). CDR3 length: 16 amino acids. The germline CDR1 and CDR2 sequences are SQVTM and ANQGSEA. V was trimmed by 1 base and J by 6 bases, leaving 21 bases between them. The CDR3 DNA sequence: TGCAGCGTTGAAGCCCGTCGGGCAGGGCGGGGTGCTGAAGCTTTCTTT. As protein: CSVEARRAGRGAEAFF.

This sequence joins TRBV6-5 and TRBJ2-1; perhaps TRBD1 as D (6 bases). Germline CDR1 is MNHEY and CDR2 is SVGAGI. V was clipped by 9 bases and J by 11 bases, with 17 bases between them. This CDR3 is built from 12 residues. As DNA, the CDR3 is TGTGCCAGTGCCGGGCGACAGGAAAAGCAGTTCTTC. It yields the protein CASAGRQEKQFF.

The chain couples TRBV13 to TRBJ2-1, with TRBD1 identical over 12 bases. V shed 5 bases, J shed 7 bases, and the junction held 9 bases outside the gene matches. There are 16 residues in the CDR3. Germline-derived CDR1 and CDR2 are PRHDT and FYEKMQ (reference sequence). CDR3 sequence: CASSNTLGQGANEQFF. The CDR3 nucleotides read TGTGCCAGCAGCAATACCCTGGGACAGGGGGCAAATGAGCAGTTCTTC.

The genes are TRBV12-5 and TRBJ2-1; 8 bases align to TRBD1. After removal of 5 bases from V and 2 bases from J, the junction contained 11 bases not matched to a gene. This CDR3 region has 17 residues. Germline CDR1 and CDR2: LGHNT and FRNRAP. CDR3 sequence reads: CASGLSLRGQAYNEQFF. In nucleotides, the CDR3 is TGTGCTAGTGGTCTATCCCTGAGGGGACAGGCCTACAATGAGCAGTTCTTC.

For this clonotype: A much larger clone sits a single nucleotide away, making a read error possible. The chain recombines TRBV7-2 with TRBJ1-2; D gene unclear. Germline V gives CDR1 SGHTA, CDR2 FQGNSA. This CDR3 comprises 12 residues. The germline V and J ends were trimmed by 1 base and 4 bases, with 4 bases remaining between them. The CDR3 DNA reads TGTGCCAGCAGCTTAGAAGTCTATGGCTACACCTTC. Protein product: CASSLEVYGYTF.

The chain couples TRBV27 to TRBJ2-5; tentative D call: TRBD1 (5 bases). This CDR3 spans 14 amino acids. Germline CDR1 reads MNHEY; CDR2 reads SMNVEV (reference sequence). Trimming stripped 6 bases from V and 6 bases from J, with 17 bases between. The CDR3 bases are TGTGCCAGCAGCCTGGGGTCCTCAGGGAAGACCCAGTACTTC. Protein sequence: CASSLGSSGKTQYF.

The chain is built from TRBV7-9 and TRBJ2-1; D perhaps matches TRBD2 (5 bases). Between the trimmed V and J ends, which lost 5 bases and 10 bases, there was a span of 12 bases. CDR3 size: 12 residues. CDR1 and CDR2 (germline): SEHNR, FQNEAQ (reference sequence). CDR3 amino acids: CASSTGRVEQFF. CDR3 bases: TGTGCCAGCAGCACCGGGCGGGTAGAGCAGTTCTTC.

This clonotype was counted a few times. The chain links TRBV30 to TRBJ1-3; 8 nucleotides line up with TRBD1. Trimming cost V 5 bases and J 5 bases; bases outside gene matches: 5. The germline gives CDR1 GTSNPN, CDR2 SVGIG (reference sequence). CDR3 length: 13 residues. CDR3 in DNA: TGTGCCTGGGCTGACAGGGGAAGAAACACCATATATTTT. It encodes CAWADRGRNTIYF.